A single T cell receptor beta chain is shown here with its context. Its antigen is currently unknown. V was shortened by 4 bases and J by 3 bases, with 9 bases between the two germline ends. The CDR3 sequence is 14 residues long. Germline assignment: CDR1 LNHNV and CDR2 YYDKDF (reference sequence). The authors extracted at least 6 micrograms of total RNA per sample. The data were obtained in a study of blood T cells in healthy people across ages. Study results and limitations: In older individuals, TCR beta diversity per million T cells was lower, falling roughly linearly with age. Underestimates were what the diversity estimates from one million T cells were considered to be.

Using a J-beta primer mix together with a sample-barcoded 5' primer, a second PCR was run for roughly 6 to 12 cycles. TCRdb re-called the 5' RACE reads through MiXCR, storing one row per CDR3 protein. The sample consists of 710,000 or so distinct CDR3 sequences, about a third of them appearing once. The sequenced material came from blood. The sequence derives from an elderly woman in good health. The rearrangement uses TRBV15 and TRBJ2-2; no firm D call. The CDR3: CATSTYTDTGELFF. For the CDR3, the DNA is TGTGCCACCAGCACATACACAGACACCGGGGAGCTGTTTTTT.